This T cell receptor (beta chain) was obtained from a study of Graves' ophthalmopathy and Graves' hyperthyroidism. Investigators amplified TCR beta CDR3 regions from RNA transcripts. HTBI primers were used in a first-round RT-PCR, which preceded a second-round multiplex PCR. TCRdb fed the multiplex PCR reads into MiXCR, producing one record per CDR3 protein. The profile shows about 550,000 distinct CDR3 sequences, under 45% of them singletons. This clonotype was seen many times. This CDR3 has 12 amino acids. Germline V gene sequence: CDR1 ENHRY, CDR2 SYGVKD. V was clipped by 4 bases and J by 6 bases, with 10 bases between them.

This clonotype originated in an adult man with Graves' hyperthyroidism. The chain couples TRBV10-3 to TRBJ2-7; D gene ambiguous. The material sequenced was peripheral blood or thyroid tissue (not recorded which). Here the CDR3 reads CAISVLGVEQYF. As DNA, the CDR3 is TGTGCCATCAGTGTCCTTGGAGTCGAGCAGTACTTC.